The rows below give T cell receptor beta chains drawn from one sample of a study of blood T cells in healthy people across ages. TCRdb reanalysed the 5' RACE reads using MiXCR and keeps one entry per CDR3 protein. The sample consists of 1.6 million or so distinct CDR3 sequences, roughly 30% of them appearing once. The source material was blood. All receptors come from a woman in her 30s in good health. Each CDR3 is given with its conserved first and last residue. Each record gives: D gene, clone size, J gene, V gene, CDR3 protein, CDR3 DNA. D genes are given only for firm matches. Clone size is shown for a subset of rows, as once, few, many or a class of expanded clone.

d_call: -; clone_size: -; j_call: TRBJ2-5; v_call: TRBV2; cdr3_aa: CASNDEGWGTQYF; cdr3_nt: TGTGCCAGCAATGACGAGGGTTGGGGGACCCAGTACTTC
d_call: -; clone_size: few; j_call: TRBJ2-7; v_call: TRBV28; cdr3_aa: CASSLPPIGEQYF; cdr3_nt: TGTGCCAGCAGTTTACCCCCAATCGGCGAGCAGTACTTC
d_call: -; clone_size: -; j_call: TRBJ2-1; v_call: TRBV5-1; cdr3_aa: CASSLVTGLNNEQFF; cdr3_nt: TGCGCCAGCAGCTTGGTCACAGGGCTCAACAATGAGCAGTTCTTC
d_call: -; clone_size: -; j_call: TRBJ2-5; v_call: TRBV28; cdr3_aa: CASSSLGAGSGETQYF; cdr3_nt: TGTGCCAGCAGTTCCCTTGGGGCAGGGAGTGGGGAGACCCAGTACTTC
d_call: -; clone_size: -; j_call: TRBJ1-1; v_call: TRBV29-1; cdr3_aa: CSDVGGAGLSTEAFF; cdr3_nt: TGCAGCGATGTTGGGGGCGCGGGTCTGTCCACTGAAGCTTTCTTT
d_call: -; clone_size: many; j_call: TRBJ1-4; v_call: TRBV6-1; cdr3_aa: CASREEEKLFF; cdr3_nt: TGTGCCAGCAGGGAGGAGGAAAAACTGTTTTTT
d_call: TRBD1; clone_size: -; j_call: TRBJ2-7; v_call: TRBV5-1; cdr3_aa: CASSLTQGSTYEQYF; cdr3_nt: TGCGCCAGCAGCTTGACACAGGGGTCCACCTACGAGCAGTACTTC
d_call: -; clone_size: -; j_call: TRBJ2-2; v_call: TRBV21-1; cdr3_aa: CASSNSGTAYGRNTGERFF; cdr3_nt: TGTGCCAGCAGCAACTCCGGGACAGCCTACGGCAGGAACACCGGGGAGCGGTTTTTT
d_call: TRBD1; clone_size: -; j_call: TRBJ2-7; v_call: TRBV7-2; cdr3_aa: CASSSFGTGAYEQYF; cdr3_nt: TGTGCCAGCAGCTCGTTCGGAACAGGGGCATACGAGCAGTACTTC
d_call: TRBD2; clone_size: -; j_call: TRBJ2-1; v_call: TRBV11-1; cdr3_aa: CASSGLGTSGRPFNEQFF; cdr3_nt: TGTGCCAGCAGCGGTCTCGGGACTAGCGGGAGGCCGTTCAATGAGCAGTTCTTC
d_call: TRBD2; clone_size: -; j_call: TRBJ2-7; v_call: TRBV5-1; cdr3_aa: CASSPEAGTIYEQYF; cdr3_nt: TGCGCCAGCAGCCCGGAAGCGGGAACCATCTACGAGCAGTACTTC